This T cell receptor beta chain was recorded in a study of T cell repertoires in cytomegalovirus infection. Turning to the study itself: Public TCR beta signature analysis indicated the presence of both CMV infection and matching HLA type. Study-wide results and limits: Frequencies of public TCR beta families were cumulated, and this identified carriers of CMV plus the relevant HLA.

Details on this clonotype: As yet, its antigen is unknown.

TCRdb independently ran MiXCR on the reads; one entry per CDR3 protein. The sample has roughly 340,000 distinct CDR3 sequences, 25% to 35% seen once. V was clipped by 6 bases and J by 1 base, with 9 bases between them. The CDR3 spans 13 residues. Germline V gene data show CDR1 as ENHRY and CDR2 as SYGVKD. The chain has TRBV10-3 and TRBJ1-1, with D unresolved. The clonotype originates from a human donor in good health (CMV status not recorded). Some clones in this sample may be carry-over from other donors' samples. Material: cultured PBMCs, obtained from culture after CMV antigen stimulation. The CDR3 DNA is TGTGCCATCAGGGTATCTCAGAACACTGAAGCTTTCTTT. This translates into CAIRVSQNTEAFF.